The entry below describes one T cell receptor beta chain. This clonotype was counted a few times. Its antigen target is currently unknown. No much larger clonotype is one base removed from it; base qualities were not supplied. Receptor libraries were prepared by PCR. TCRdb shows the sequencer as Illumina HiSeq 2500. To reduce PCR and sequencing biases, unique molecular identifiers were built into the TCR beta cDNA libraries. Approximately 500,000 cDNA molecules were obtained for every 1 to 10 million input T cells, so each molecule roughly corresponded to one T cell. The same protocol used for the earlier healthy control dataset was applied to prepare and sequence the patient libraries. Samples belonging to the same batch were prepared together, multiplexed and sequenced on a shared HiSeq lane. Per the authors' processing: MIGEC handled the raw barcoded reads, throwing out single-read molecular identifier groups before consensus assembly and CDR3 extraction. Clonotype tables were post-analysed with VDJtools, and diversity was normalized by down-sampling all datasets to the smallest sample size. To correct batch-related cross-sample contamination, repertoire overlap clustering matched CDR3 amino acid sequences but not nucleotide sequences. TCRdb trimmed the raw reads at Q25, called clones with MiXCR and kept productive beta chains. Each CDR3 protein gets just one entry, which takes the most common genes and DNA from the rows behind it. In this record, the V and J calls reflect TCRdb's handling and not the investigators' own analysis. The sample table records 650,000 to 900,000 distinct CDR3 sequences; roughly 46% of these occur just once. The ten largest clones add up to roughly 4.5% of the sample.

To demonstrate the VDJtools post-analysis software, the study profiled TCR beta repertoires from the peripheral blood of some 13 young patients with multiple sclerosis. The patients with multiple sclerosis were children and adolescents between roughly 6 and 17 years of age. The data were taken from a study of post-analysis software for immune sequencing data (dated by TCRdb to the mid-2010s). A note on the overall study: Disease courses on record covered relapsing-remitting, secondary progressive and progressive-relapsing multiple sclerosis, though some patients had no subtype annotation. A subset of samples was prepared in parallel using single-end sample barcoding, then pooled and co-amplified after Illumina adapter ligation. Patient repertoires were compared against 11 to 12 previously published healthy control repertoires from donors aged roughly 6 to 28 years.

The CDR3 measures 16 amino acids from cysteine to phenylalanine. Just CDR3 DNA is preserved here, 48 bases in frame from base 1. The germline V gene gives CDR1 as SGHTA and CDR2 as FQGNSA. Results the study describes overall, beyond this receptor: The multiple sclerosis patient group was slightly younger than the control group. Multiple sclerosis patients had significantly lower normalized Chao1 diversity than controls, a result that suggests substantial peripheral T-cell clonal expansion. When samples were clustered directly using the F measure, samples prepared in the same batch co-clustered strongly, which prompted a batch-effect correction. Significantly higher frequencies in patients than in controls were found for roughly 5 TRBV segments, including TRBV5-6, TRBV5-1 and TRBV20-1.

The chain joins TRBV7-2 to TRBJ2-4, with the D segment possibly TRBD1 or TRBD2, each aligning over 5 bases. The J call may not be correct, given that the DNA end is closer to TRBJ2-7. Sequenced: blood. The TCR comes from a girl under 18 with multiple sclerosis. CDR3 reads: CASSSSPGTARDEQYF. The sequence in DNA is TGTGCCAGCAGTTCATCTCCCGGGACGGCTCGGGACGAGCAGTACTTC.